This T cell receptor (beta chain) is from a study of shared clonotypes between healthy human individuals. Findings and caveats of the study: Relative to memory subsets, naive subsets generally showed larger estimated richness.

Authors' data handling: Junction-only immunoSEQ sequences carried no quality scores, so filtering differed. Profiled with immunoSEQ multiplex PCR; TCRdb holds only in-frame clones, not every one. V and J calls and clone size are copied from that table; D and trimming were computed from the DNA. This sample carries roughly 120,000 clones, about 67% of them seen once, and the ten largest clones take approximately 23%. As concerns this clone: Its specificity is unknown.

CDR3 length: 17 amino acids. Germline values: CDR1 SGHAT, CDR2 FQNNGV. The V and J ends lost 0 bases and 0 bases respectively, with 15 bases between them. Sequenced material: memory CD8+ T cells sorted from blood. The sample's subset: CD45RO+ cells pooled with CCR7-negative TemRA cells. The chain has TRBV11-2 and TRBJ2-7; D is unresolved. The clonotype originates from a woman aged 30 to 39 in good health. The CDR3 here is CASSLDITAPSSYEQYF. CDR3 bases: TGTGCCAGCAGCTTAGATATAACGGCACCGAGCTCCTACGAGCAGTACTTC.